These T cell receptor beta chains were read from a single sample in a study of blood T cell repertoires in COVID-19. Sequencing used immunoSEQ multiplex PCR; TCRdb keeps in-frame clones, though not all of them. In the table there are about 140,000 clones, 88% of which are singletons. Material: peripheral blood. Every receptor here comes from a human donor with COVID-19, enrolled during active disease. The donor label of this sample is uncertain. Each CDR3 is given with its conserved first and last residue. D genes are given only for firm matches. Clone size appears in some rows only: once, few, many, or a class for an expanded clone.

>NA|TRBJ2-3|TRBD1|TRBV29-1
CSVDTDRGTDTQYF
TGCAGCGTTGACACTGACAGGGGTACAGATACGCAGTATTTT
>NA|TRBJ2-3|TRBD2|TRBV12-3/TRBV12-4
CASRSGGTDTQYF
TGTGCCAGCAGGAGCGGGGGGACAGATACGCAGTATTTT
>NA|TRBJ2-1|TRBD2|TRBV7-2
CASSFSGGAGGNEQFF
TGTGCCAGCAGCTTTAGCGGGGGGGCCGGCGGGAATGAGCAGTTCTTC
>NA|TRBJ1-6|NA|TRBV2
CASSEGLGDNSPLHF
TGTGCCAGCAGTGAAGGGTTAGGGGATAATTCACCCCTCCACTTT
>NA|TRBJ2-7|NA|TRBV7-9
CASSLAGGTSYEQYF
TGTGCCAGCAGCTTAGCCGGAGGCACCTCCTACGAGCAGTACTTC
>NA|TRBJ1-2|TRBD1|TRBV6-5
CASSTGTAAYGYTF
TGTGCCAGCAGCACTGGGACAGCCGCCTATGGCTACACCTTC
>once|TRBJ2-5|NA|TRBV7-9
CASSPTGNQETQYF
TGTGCCAGCAGCCCTACAGGGAACCAAGAGACCCAGTACTTC
>NA|TRBJ1-1|TRBD1|TRBV11-2
CASSPGQWNTEAFF
TGTGCCAGCTCCCCGGGACAGTGGAACACTGAAGCTTTCTTT
>NA|TRBJ2-1|TRBD1|TRBV19
CASRPTGGVLNEQFF
TGTGCCAGTAGGCCGACAGGGGGAGTCCTCAATGAGCAGTTCTTC
>NA|TRBJ1-4|TRBD1|TRBV28
CASSPHRTGASEKLFF
TGTGCCAGCAGTCCACATAGGACAGGGGCGTCAGAAAAACTGTTTTTT
>NA|TRBJ2-7|TRBD1|TRBV2
CASSTGQASYEQYF
TGTGCCAGCAGTACCGGACAGGCCTCCTACGAGCAGTACTTC
>once|TRBJ2-7|NA|TRBV30
CAWAVGYEQYF
TGTGCCTGGGCGGTCGGGTACGAGCAGTACTTC
>NA|TRBJ1-1|NA|TRBV6-5
CASSYSGGNTEAFF
TGTGCCAGCAGTTACTCAGGGGGGAACACTGAAGCTTTCTTT
>once|TRBJ2-1|TRBD2|TRBV7-3
CASSTSGGVNEQFF
TGTGCCAGCAGCACTAGCGGGGGGGTAAATGAGCAGTTCTTC
>NA|TRBJ1-1|TRBD1|TRBV19
CASWTGLWTGAFF
TGTGCCAGTTGGACAGGGTTGTGGACGGGGGCTTTCTTT
>NA|TRBJ2-5|NA|TRBV6-5
CASSYSGSGETQYF
TGTGCCAGCAGTTACTCGGGGTCGGGGGAGACCCAGTACTTC
>NA|TRBJ1-2|NA|TRBV5-6
CASSLETVYGYTF
TGTGCCAGCAGCTTGGAGACAGTCTATGGCTACACCTTC
>NA|TRBJ2-1|NA|TRBV19
CASSPQISAGSYNEQFF
TGTGCCAGTAGTCCCCAAATCTCCGCGGGCTCCTACAATGAGCAGTTCTTC
>NA|TRBJ2-7|NA|TRBV7-9
CASSWGAYEQYF
TGTGCCAGCAGCTGGGGGGCCTACGAGCAGTACTTC
>NA|TRBJ2-1|TRBD1|TRBV7-3
CASQGQGGNEQFF
TGTGCCAGCCAGGGACAGGGTGGGAATGAGCAGTTCTTC
>NA|TRBJ1-1|NA|TRBV30
CAWEGGSTEAFF
TGTGCCTGGGAGGGGGGGAGCACTGAAGCTTTCTTT
>once|TRBJ2-3|NA|TRBV5-1
CASSFSVDGDTQYF
TGCGCCAGCAGCTTCTCGGTCGATGGAGATACGCAGTATTTT
>once|TRBJ2-1|NA|TRBV9
CASSVSQNNEQFF
TGTGCCAGCAGCGTATCTCAGAACAATGAGCAGTTCTTC